The source of this TCR beta chain is a study of blood T cell repertoires in COVID-19. As for the study in general: Samples representing acute and convalescent COVID-19 were sourced from the United States, Italy and Spain.

Produced via immunoSEQ multiplex PCR; TCRdb's table is partial and in-frame only. The sample carries tens of thousands of clones, roughly four fifths recorded once. The ends lost 5 bases at V and 1 base at J; junction bases unmatched: 4. Germline V gene lookup returns CDR1 KGHSH and CDR2 LQKENI. The CDR3 spans 14 residues. This receptor was identified in a human donor in a cohort sampled during active COVID-19. This sequence joins TRBV18 and TRBJ1-1; TRBD1 agrees at 7 bases. Sequencing input: peripheral blood. CDR3 nucleotide sequence: TGTGCCAGCTCATTAGACAGGGCGAACACTGAAGCTTTCTTT. Its translation is CASSLDRANTEAFF.